These 3 T cell receptor beta chains were all obtained from the same sample, sequenced in a study of blood T cell repertoires in COVID-19. Measured with immunoSEQ multiplex PCR; TCRdb has only the in-frame clones, and not every one. The table lists about 250,000 clones, roughly 80% of them singletons. Sequencing was performed on peripheral blood. These receptors were taken from a woman of 80 years or more with acute or convalescent COVID-19.

V gene TRBV7-9 combines with J gene TRBJ1-2; 8 bases are shared with TRBD1. Germline V gives CDR1 SEHNR, CDR2 FQNEAQ (reference sequence). Trimming took 1 base from V and 6 from J; bases not matched to a gene: 4. The CDR3 covers 14 residues. The CDR3: CASSLDGQGHGYTF. CDR3 bases: TGTGCCAGCAGCTTAGACGGACAGGGCCATGGCTACACCTTC.

The chain uses TRBV7-9 and TRBJ2-3, with 7 bases aligning to TRBD2. The J segment lost 4 bases and the V segment lost 7 bases, leaving 8 bases of the junction unmatched. Germline CDR1 and CDR2: SEHNR and FQNEAQ (reference sequence). The CDR3 runs 14 residues. The CDR3 sequence: CASTHLREADTQYF. Here the CDR3 DNA reads TGTGCCAGCACCCATTTACGGGAGGCAGATACGCAGTATTTT.

V is TRBV29-1 and J is TRBJ2-1; D is possibly TRBD2 (5 bases). The ends were cut back, 4 bases at V and 9 bases at J, with 19 bases in the middle. Germline V gene sequence: CDR1 SQVTM, CDR2 ANQGSEA. CDR3 length: 14 amino acids. This CDR3 is CSVAASTPLGEQFF. The CDR3 DNA reads TGCAGCGTTGCGGCTAGCACTCCCCTCGGTGAGCAGTTCTTC.